The 17 T cell receptor beta chains listed next were all sequenced from one sample in a study of CD8 T cells in ankylosing spondylitis. TCRdb fed the 5' RACE reads into MiXCR, producing one record per CDR3 protein. The sample records fewer than 250,000 distinct CDR3 sequences, 10% to 13% being singletons. Sequencing was performed on blood, either unsorted or a sorted T cell fraction (not recorded which). The receptor source for this set is a male donor with ankylosing spondylitis or in good health (not recorded which).

This clonotype was found many times. The chain has TRBV2 and TRBJ2-2; 7 bases are a match to TRBD2. The V gene end was trimmed by 0 bases and the J gene end by 1 base; junction bases not matched to a gene: 5. The length of the CDR3 is 17 residues. CDR1 is SNHLY, CDR2 FYNNEI, per germline. The CDR3 sequence: CASSEAHGGGNTGELFF. CDR3 nucleotides: TGTGCCAGCAGTGAAGCGCATGGCGGGGGGAACACCGGGGAGCTGTTTTTT.

This clonotype has ten or more counts. This chain links TRBV10-3 with TRBJ2-7; 7 nucleotides match TRBD2. V dropped 3 bases and J dropped 7; count of bases not matched to a gene: 18. The germline CDR1 and CDR2 sequences are ENHRY and SYGVKD. The CDR3 loop spans 17 amino acids. CDR3 residues: CAISDPGLVSGKEEQYF. CDR3 nucleotides: TGTGCCATCAGTGACCCGGGGTTGGTGAGCGGGAAGGAGGAGCAGTACTTC.

There are a few counts of this clonotype. V usage is TRBV18 and J usage is TRBJ2-5; 7 bases match TRBD1. Per the germline V gene, CDR1 is KGHSH and CDR2 is LQKENI. There are 17 residues in the CDR3. V gave up 2 bases and J gave up 1 base; unmatched junction bases: 10. The CDR3, as DNA: TGTGCCAGCTCACCAAAAGGGGCAGGGGGTCCCCAAGAGACCCAGTACTTC. Its protein product is CASSPKGAGGPQETQYF.

There are many counts of this clonotype. The V and J genes are TRBV5-1 and TRBJ2-1; TRBD1 or TRBD2 may be the D gene (5 bases each). Germline V gene sequence: CDR1 SGHRS, CDR2 YFSETQ. Trimming took off 4 bases at V and 4 bases at J, with 18 bases between the two ends. The CDR3 consists of 16 residues. CDR3 in DNA: TGCGCCAGCAGCCTCCTTGGGACGGATTCGTACAATGAGCAGTTCTTC. It specifies CASSLLGTDSYNEQFF.

This clonotype was counted many times. The rearrangement uses TRBV5-1 and TRBJ2-7; no firm D call. CDR1 and CDR2 (germline): SGHRS, YFSETQ. The CDR3 runs to 14 residues. V lost 1 base and J 5 bases, leaving 13 bases between the germline ends. The CDR3, as DNA: TGCGCCAGCAGCTTGTCCAGGACCCGGAACGAGCAGTACTTC. It codes for CASSLSRTRNEQYF.

This clonotype was detected many times. This chain joins TRBV7-2 and TRBJ2-4, with TRBD2 matching 8 bases. The CDR3 consists of 15 residues. Trimming removed 5 bases from V and 3 bases from J; junction bases left unmatched: 6. CDR1 is SGHTA, CDR2 FQGNSA, per germline. This chain's CDR3 is CASSPQRGSKNIQYF. The DNA for the CDR3 is TGTGCCAGCAGCCCCCAGCGGGGGAGCAAAAACATTCAGTACTTC.

This chain uses TRBV12-3 or TRBV12-4 with TRBJ2-1; TRBD2 matches 9 bases. With V trimmed by 6 bases and J by 5 bases, 8 bases remained unmatched. The CDR3 runs to 15 residues. The CDR3 loop reads CASSYSGSGDNEQFF. DNA for the CDR3: TGTGCCAGCAGCTATAGCGGGAGCGGGGACAATGAGCAGTTCTTC.

This clonotype was found many times. The V call is TRBV3-1, the J call TRBJ2-7; D is perhaps TRBD2 (6 bases). CDR3 length: 17 residues. Germline assignment: CDR1 LGHDT and CDR2 YNNKEL (reference sequence). The germline V and J ends were trimmed by 1 base and 2 bases, with 18 bases remaining between them. The CDR3: CASSQAVTSSDPYEQYF. The CDR3 DNA reads TGTGCCAGCAGCCAAGCAGTCACTTCTAGCGATCCCTACGAGCAGTACTTC.

With regard to this clonotype: This could be a read error, since a much larger clone is one nucleotide away. The chain combines TRBV20-1 with TRBJ2-2; TRBD1 matches 9 bases. The CDR3 consists of 15 residues. Germline CDR1 and CDR2: DFQATT and SNEGSKA (reference sequence). In nucleotides, the CDR3 is TGCACTGGCGTGGACAGGGGAGCGGACACCGGGGAGCTGTTTTTT. Its translation: CTGVDRGADTGELFF.

In its sample, this clonotype was seen many times. V is TRBV10-3 and J is TRBJ1-2, with D possibly TRBD1 on 6 matching bases. The germline CDR1 and CDR2 sequences are ENHRY and SYGVKD. There are 14 residues in the CDR3. The ends were cut back, 10 bases at V and 6 bases at J, with 21 bases in the middle. CDR3 sequence reads: CATGGSGRGNGYTF. The CDR3 nucleotides are TGTGCCACCGGGGGCTCCGGCCGGGGTAATGGCTACACCTTC.

At least ten counts were recorded for this clonotype. CDR3 residues: CASSLATSGSKQYF. As DNA, the CDR3 is TGCGCCAGCAGCTTGGCCACTAGCGGGAGTAAGCAGTATTTT. The genes are TRBV5-1 and TRBJ2-3; 11 bases are shared with TRBD2. Unmatched junction bases numbered 5, after V lost 0 bases and J lost 11 bases. The CDR3 sequence is 14 residues long. Germline V lookup: CDR1 SGHRS, CDR2 YFSETQ.

This clonotype was counted only a few times. The chain uses TRBV6-5 and TRBJ2-7; tentatively, D is TRBD2 (5 bases). From germline, CDR1 is MNHEY and CDR2 SVGAGI. V was cut by 2 bases and J by 3 bases, with 11 bases left in between. The CDR3 is 14 amino acids. The CDR3 loop reads CASSYGRGFYEQYF. The CDR3 DNA reads as TGTGCCAGCAGTTACGGTCGGGGATTCTACGAGCAGTACTTC.

In regard to this clonotype: A single base separates this from a much larger clone, so it may be a read error. This sequence joins TRBV7-6 and TRBJ2-2; D not resolved. The length of the CDR3 is 14 residues. Germline V gives CDR1 SGHVS, CDR2 FNYEAQ. V lost 1 base to trimming and J lost 3 bases, with 6 bases between them. CDR3 in amino acids: CASSLDAYTGELFF. For the CDR3, the DNA is TGTGCCAGCAGCTTAGATGCCTACACCGGGGAGCTGTTTTTT.

This clonotype appeared many times. The chain has TRBV12-3 or TRBV12-4 and TRBJ1-2; D unclear. V lost 7 bases and J lost 0, with 9 bases in between. CDR3 length: 13 amino acids. This CDR3 reads CASMTGTNYGYTF. DNA of the CDR3: TGTGCCAGCATGACGGGGACTAACTATGGCTACACCTTC.

There are many counts of this clonotype. V gene TRBV7-9 combines with J gene TRBJ2-5; 7 positions match TRBD1. J gave up 2 bases and V 9 bases, and 3 bases lay outside the gene matches. This CDR3 comprises 12 residues. In germline, CDR1 is SEHNR, CDR2 FQNEAQ (reference sequence). CDR3 bases: TGTGCCAGTGCCAGGGGGCAAGAGACCCAGTACTTC. It is translated as CASARGQETQYF.

This clonotype has a count of ten or more. V is TRBV5-1 and J is TRBJ2-1; D gene unclear. This CDR3 has 14 amino acids. Germline V lookup: CDR1 SGHRS, CDR2 YFSETQ. The germline V and J ends were trimmed by 3 bases and 0 bases, with 7 bases remaining between them. CDR3 residues: CASSSAASYNEQFF. The DNA of the CDR3 is TGCGCCAGCAGCTCTGCCGCCTCCTACAATGAGCAGTTCTTC.

This clonotype was counted ten times or more. The chain combines TRBV25-1 with TRBJ2-2, with 10 positions matching TRBD2. The CDR3 length is 13 residues. The ends lost 6 bases at V and 5 bases at J; junction bases unmatched: 0. In germline, CDR1 is MGHDK, CDR2 SYGVNS. Here the CDR3 DNA reads TGTGCCAGCAGGACTAGCGGGACCGGGGAGCTGTTTTTT. Residues: CASRTSGTGELFF.